The T cell receptor (beta chain) described here comes from a study of beta chain features in type 1 diabetes. In germline, CDR1 is MNHNY, CDR2 SVGAGI (reference sequence). This CDR3 has 15 residues. The ends lost 9 bases at V and 5 bases at J; junction bases unmatched: 11. Every bit of the isolated RNA underwent reverse transcription, so sequencing read expressed TCRB transcripts. TCRdb's table, derived via immunoSEQ multiplex PCR, lists solely in-frame clones and lacks some. Of 810,000 or so clones detected, roughly 17% appear once; the ten largest clones hold 0.02% to 0.025%. The specimen sequenced was naive CD4+ T cells from blood. The chain combines TRBV6-6 with TRBJ2-7, with 12 bases identical to TRBD1. This TCR was recovered from a woman between 18 and 30 years old in good health. The CDR3 nucleotides read TGTGCCAGTAGATTATCCGGGACAGGGGGCAACGAGCAGTACTTC. Translating it yields CASRLSGTGGNEQYF.